The clone carrying this T cell receptor (beta chain) was seen only a few times. Its antigen remains unknown. Germline-derived CDR1 and CDR2 are SNHLY and FYNNEI. Trimming removed 4 bases from V and 4 bases from J; junction bases left unmatched: 5. The CDR3 consists of 15 residues. These data are taken from a study of OX40 agonist ivuxolimab in advanced cancers. About the research overall: Across the patients, intravenous ivuxolimab was delivered every 2 weeks at 0.01 to 10 mg/kg. Allowance was made for prior anti-PD-1, anti-PD-L1 or anti-CTLA-4 therapy, and roughly 40% had some. Study results and limitations: There were, on average, more expanded clones in CD8+ T cells than in CD4+.

Method: immunoSEQ multiplex PCR; TCRdb's copy keeps in-frame clones and lacks some. The profile shows more than 30,000 clones, about 88% of them singletons. This receptor was taken from an adult with an advanced solid tumor such as melanoma, head and neck, liver or kidney cancer. Source: CD4+ or CD8+ T cells sorted from blood, taken in a trial of the OX40 agonist ivuxolimab. The rearrangement links TRBV2 to TRBJ2-5; 11 bases line up with TRBD2. In DNA form, the CDR3 reads TGTGCCAGCAGTGTTAGCGGGAGGGCCTCAGAGACCCAGTACTTC. It yields the protein CASSVSGRASETQYF.